These 7 T cell receptor beta chains share one sample of origin, sequenced in a study of early T cells in non-severe SARS-CoV-2 infection (dated by TCRdb to about 2021). The library relied on 5' RACE. This sample was sequenced with a NextSeq 500. In TCRdb, the public reads were trimmed at Q25 with fastp and aligned with MiXCR, with productive beta chains retained. Every distinct CDR3 protein forms one entry, paired with its most common genes and DNA. The sample table records over 95,000 distinct CDR3 sequences; around a sixth of these occur just once. The biggest ten clones account for around 1.3% of the sample. The sequenced material came from whole blood. The receptors stem from an adult who was a healthcare worker with PCR-confirmed SARS-CoV-2 infection or an uninfected control (not recorded which).

This clonotype was found a few times. This chain links TRBV12-3 or TRBV12-4 with TRBJ1-2; no reliable D call. The CDR3 runs to 12 residues. The ends were cut back, 2 bases at V and 9 bases at J, with 10 bases in the middle. The CDR3 nucleotides read TGTGCCAGCAGTTTATTCGGGCGTAGCTACACCTTC. Amino acid sequence: CASSLFGRSYTF.

The genes are TRBV7-9 and TRBJ1-4; TRBD1 aligns across 7 bases. The CDR3 totals 19 residues. V lost 5 bases, J lost 0 bases, and 15 bases stayed unmatched. The germline V gene encodes CDR1 SEHNR and CDR2 FQNEAQ (reference sequence). The CDR3 bases are TGTGCCAGCAGCCTAAGCCAGGGACAGTACCTTGCAACTAATGAAAAACTGTTTTTT. Translation gives CASSLSQGQYLATNEKLFF.

Many counts were recorded for this clonotype. This rearrangement joins TRBV7-9 to TRBJ1-5; D is possibly TRBD1 (6 bases). CDR1 and CDR2 (germline): SEHNR, FQNEAQ (reference sequence). The CDR3 loop spans 17 amino acids. The V end lost 0 bases, the J end lost 4 bases, and 16 bases lay between the germline ends. CDR3 in amino acids: CASSLAGGHPHNQPQHF. The CDR3 DNA follows: TGTGCCAGCAGCTTAGCAGGGGGACACCCTCATAATCAGCCCCAGCATTTT. Combining the CDR3 with reference TRBV7-9 and TRBJ1-5 gives the whole variable domain DTGVSQNPRHKITKRGQNVTFRCDPISEHNRLYWYRQTLGQGPEFLTYFQNEAQLEKSRLLSDRFSAERPKGSFSTLEIQRTEQGDSAMYLCASSLAGGHPHNQPQHFGDGTRLSIL.

This clonotype was observed many times. The chain combines TRBV18 with TRBJ2-7, with 8 bases fitting TRBD1. The germline gives CDR1 KGHSH, CDR2 LQKENI. The CDR3 totals 15 residues. The ends lost 3 bases at V and 2 bases at J; junction bases unmatched: 6. In DNA form, the CDR3 reads TGTGCCAGCTCACCGAGGACAGGGAACACCTACGAGCAGTACTTC. Translated, it gives CASSPRTGNTYEQYF.

This clonotype was recorded once. The chain combines TRBV4-3 with TRBJ1-2; the D gene is possibly TRBD1 (6 bases). V was shortened by 4 bases and J by 0 bases, with 15 bases between the two germline ends. This CDR3 has 16 amino acids. Per the germline V gene, CDR1 is LGHNA and CDR2 is YSLEER. The DNA for the CDR3 is TGCGCCAGCAGCCGAGACAGGCTTATAGCTAACTATGGCTACACCTTC. Protein: CASSRDRLIANYGYTF.

The chain carries TRBV12-5 and TRBJ1-5; TRBD1 agrees at 9 bases. CDR3 length: 15 amino acids. Germline CDR1 and CDR2: LGHNT and FRNRAP. V was pared by 6 bases and J by 7 bases, with 10 bases of the junction left unmatched. The CDR3 protein is CASGRGTGLEQPQHF. The CDR3 DNA reads as TGTGCTAGTGGACGTGGGACAGGGCTAGAGCAGCCCCAGCATTTT.

The V gene is TRBV28, the J gene TRBJ1-5; D remains unclear. The length of the CDR3 is 15 residues. V was shortened by 6 bases and J by 0 bases, with 12 bases between the two germline ends. Germline loops: CDR1 MDHEN, CDR2 SYDVKM. This CDR3 reads CASSPGGDSNQPQHF. The CDR3 bases are TGTGCCAGCAGCCCTGGCGGAGATAGCAATCAGCCCCAGCATTTT.